This TCR beta chain derives from a study of Graves' ophthalmopathy and Graves' hyperthyroidism. Study-level findings and limits: Blood samples also showed most expanded thyroid clonotypes exceeding 0.001 frequency. Discrimination between ophthalmopathy and stable hyperthyroidism by a 13-signature model showed about 86% sensitivity and 75% to 84% specificity.

At least ten counts were recorded for this clonotype. Its antigen is unidentified. Between the trimmed V and J ends, which lost 4 bases and 7 bases, there was a span of 14 bases. The CDR3 is 13 residues long. Clinical symptoms, serum thyroxine, TRAb, thyroid ultrasound and orbital computed tomography formed the basis of diagnosis. The authors amplified TCR beta CDR3 regions from RNA transcripts. HTBI-primed first-round RT-PCR preceded second-round multiplex PCR. TCRdb itself ran the multiplex PCR reads through MiXCR, one entry per CDR3 protein. The sample records approximately 1.2 million distinct CDR3 sequences, approximately 35% being singletons.

This clonotype was sampled from an adult man with Graves' hyperthyroidism. The chain is built from TRBV12-3 or TRBV12-4 and TRBJ2-7; perhaps D is TRBD1 or TRBD2 (5 bases each). Sequencing was done on a sample of peripheral blood or thyroid tissue (not recorded which). Here the CDR3 DNA reads TGTGCCAGCAGTTCTGGGGGAGTGGGGGAGCAGTACTTC. This sequence encodes CASSSGGVGEQYF.